This TCR beta chain was recorded in a study of T cells after yellow fever vaccination. At the level of the study: Libraries from low-cell-number fractions were prepared with the SMART-Seq v4 Ultra Low Input RNA kit.

The length of the CDR3 is 10 residues. Germline V gene sequence: CDR1 DFQATT, CDR2 SNEGSKA (reference sequence). The V and J ends lost 0 bases and 4 bases respectively, with 0 bases between them. This clonotype showed up many times. Each CDR3 protein is one row after TCRdb ran MiXCR on the 5' RACE reads. The sample shows about 430,000 distinct CDR3 sequences, roughly a sixth of them seen only once. Material: PBMCs, obtained before the yellow fever booster vaccination. This clonotype originated in a man younger than 35 who received the YFV17D yellow fever vaccine. The chain joins TRBV20-1 to TRBJ1-2; D call uncertain. The DNA for the CDR3 is TGCAGTGCTAGAGACTATGGCTACACCTTC. This codes for CSARDYGYTF.